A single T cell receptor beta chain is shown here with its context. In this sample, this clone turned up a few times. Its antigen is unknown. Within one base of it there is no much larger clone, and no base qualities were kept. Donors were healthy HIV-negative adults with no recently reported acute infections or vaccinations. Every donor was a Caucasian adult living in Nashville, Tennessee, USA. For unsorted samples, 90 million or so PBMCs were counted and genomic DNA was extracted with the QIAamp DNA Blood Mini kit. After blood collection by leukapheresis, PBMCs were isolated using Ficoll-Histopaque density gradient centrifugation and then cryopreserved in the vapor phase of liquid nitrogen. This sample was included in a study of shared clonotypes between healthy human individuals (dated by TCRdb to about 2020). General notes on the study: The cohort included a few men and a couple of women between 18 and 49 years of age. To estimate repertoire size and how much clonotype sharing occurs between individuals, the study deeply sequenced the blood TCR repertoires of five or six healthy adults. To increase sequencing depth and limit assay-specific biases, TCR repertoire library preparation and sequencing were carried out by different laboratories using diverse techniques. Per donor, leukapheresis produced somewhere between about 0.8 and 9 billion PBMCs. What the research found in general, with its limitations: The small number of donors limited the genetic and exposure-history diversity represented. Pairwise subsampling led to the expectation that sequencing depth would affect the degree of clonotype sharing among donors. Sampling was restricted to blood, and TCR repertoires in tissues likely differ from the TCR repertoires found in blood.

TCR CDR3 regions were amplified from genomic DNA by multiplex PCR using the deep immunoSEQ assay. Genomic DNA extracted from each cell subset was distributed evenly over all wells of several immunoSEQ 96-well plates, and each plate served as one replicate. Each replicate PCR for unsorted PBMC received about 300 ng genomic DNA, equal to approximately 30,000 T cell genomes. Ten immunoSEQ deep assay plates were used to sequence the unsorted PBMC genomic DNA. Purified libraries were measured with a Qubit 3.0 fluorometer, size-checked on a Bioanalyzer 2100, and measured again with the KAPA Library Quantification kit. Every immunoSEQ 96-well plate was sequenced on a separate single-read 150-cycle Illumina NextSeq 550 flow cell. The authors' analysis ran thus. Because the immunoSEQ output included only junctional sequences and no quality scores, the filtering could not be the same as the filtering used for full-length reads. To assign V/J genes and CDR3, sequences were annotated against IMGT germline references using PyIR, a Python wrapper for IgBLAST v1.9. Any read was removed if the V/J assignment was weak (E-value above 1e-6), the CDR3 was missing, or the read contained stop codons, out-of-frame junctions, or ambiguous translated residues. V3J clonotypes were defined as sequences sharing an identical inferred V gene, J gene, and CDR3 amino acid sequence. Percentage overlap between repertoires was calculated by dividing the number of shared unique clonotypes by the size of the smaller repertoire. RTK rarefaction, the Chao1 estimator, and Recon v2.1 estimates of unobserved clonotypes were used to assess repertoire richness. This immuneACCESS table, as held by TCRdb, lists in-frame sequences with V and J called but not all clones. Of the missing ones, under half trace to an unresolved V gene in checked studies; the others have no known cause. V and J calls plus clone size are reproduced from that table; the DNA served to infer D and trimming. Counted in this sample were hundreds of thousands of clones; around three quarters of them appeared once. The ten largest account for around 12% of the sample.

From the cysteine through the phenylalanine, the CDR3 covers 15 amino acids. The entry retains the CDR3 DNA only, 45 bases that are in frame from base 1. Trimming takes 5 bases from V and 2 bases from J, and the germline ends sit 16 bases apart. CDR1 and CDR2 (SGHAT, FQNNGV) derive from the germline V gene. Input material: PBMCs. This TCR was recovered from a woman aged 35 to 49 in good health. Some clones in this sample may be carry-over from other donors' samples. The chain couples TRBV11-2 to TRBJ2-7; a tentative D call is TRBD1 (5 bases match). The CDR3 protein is CASSHNVETAYEQYF. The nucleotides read TGTGCCAGCAGCCACAACGTTGAGACAGCCTACGAGCAGTACTTC.